This T cell receptor (beta chain) was profiled in a study of T cells of healthy individuals. In TCRdb, the 5' RACE reads were re-called with MiXCR into one record per CDR3 protein. The sample yields fewer than 75,000 distinct CDR3 sequences, 15% to 20% seen once. Germline values: CDR1 MNHEY, CDR2 SMNVEV (reference sequence). This CDR3 spans 15 amino acids. V gave up 6 bases and J gave up 4 bases, with 17 bases separating them. The chain is built from TRBV27 and TRBJ2-3; D not resolved. The receptor was derived from a human donor in good health. CDR3 residues: CASSSPSLLADTQYF. CDR3 in DNA: TGTGCCAGCAGCTCACCGAGTTTGCTCGCAGATACGCAGTATTTT.